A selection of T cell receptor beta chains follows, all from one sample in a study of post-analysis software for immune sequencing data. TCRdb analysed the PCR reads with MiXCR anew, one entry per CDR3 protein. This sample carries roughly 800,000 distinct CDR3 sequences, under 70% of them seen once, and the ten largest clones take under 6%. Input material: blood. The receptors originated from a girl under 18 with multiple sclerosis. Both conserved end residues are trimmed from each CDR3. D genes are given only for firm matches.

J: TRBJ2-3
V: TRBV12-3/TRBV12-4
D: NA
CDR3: ASSLGGGTIEPTDTQY

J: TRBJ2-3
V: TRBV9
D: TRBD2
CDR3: ASSVARTSGSTDTQY

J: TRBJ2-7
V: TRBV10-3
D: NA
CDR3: AISDPGTASSYEQY

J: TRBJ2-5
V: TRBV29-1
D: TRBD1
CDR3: SVDYRGQGGETQY

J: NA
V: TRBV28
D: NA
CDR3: ASSPPGIINHEQY

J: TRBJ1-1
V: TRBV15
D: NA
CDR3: ATSSDRRTEAF

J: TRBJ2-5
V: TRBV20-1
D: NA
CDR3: SAQGGSEETQY

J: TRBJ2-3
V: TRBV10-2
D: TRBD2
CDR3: ATLTGTSPTDTQY

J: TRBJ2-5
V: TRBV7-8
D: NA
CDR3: ASSSDGTQY

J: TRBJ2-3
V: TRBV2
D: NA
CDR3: ASGGTGRLDTQY

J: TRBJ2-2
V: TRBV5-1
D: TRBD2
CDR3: ATKGLARDINTGELF

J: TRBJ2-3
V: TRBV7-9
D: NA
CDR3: ASRWTGPADTQY

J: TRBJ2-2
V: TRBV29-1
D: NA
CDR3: SVDAANTGELF

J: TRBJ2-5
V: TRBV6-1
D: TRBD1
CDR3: ASSEATGVETQY

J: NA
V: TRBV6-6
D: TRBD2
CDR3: ASSYRGSSGRHEQY

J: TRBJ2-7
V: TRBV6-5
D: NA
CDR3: ASRVAATYEQY

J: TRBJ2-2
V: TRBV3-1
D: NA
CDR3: ASSSTGVTGELF

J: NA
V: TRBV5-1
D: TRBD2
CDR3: ASSFIAGGQETQY

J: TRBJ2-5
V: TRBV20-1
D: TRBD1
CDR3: SAVTGGIGETQY

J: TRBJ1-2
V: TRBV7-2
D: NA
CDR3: ASSYGSVNYGYT

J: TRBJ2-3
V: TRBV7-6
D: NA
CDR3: ASSALGGTQY

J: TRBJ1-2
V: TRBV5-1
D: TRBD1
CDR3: ASSPGTVDYT

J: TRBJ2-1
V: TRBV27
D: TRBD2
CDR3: ASSRPASGRYNEQF

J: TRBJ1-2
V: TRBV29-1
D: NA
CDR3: SVPPGYGYT

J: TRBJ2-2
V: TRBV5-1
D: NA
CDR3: ASSWGRDTGELF

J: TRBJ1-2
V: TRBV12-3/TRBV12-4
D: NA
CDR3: ASSLEGLGYGYT

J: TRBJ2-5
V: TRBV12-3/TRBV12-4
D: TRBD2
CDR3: ASSLALAGNGETQY

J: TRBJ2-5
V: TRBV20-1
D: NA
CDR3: SARVALVAGETQY

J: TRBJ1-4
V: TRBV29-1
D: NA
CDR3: SVGPGYEKLF

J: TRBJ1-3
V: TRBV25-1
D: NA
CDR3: ASGSSGNTIY

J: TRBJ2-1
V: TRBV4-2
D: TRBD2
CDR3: ASSQTQASGRRNEQF

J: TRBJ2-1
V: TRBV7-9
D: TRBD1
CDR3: ASSPRTGIDYNEQF

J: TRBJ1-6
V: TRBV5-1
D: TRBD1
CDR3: ASSLGTALNSPLH

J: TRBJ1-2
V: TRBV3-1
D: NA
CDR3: ASSQVSYGYT

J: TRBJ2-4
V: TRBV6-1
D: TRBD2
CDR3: ASSGLAGGLPSIQY